This TCR beta chain was identified during a study of T-cell reconstitution after alpha-beta-depleted transplantation in children. Study-level points and caveats: Diversity and T-cell counts at one year after transplant derived mostly from new T cells.

As concerns this clonotype: As yet, its antigen is unknown.

CDR1 is SGHDT, CDR2 YYEEEE, per germline. The CDR3 is 16 residues long. The V segment lost 4 bases and the J segment 0 bases; nucleotides outside the gene matches: 6. This sample's TCRbeta library carried unique molecular identifier barcodes. One entry per CDR3 protein results from TCRdb running MiXCR on the PCR reads. This repertoire shows hundreds of thousands of distinct CDR3 sequences, 15% to 20% found once; its top ten account for 35% to 50%. Sequences were derived from PBMCs, mostly from graft donor cells, sampled 360 days after TCRalphabeta/CD19-depleted stem cell transplant. The chain employs TRBV5-6 and TRBJ1-4; 7 nucleotides match TRBD1. The receptor was derived from a male patient aged 2 to 10 who had a stem cell transplant for acute lymphoblastic leukemia, so the T cells may come from the graft donor. CDR3 in amino acids: CASSQTGFATNEKLFF. The CDR3 DNA reads TGTGCCAGCAGCCAGACAGGGTTTGCAACTAATGAAAAACTGTTTTTT.